This T cell receptor (beta chain) was documented in a study of beta chain features in type 1 diabetes. Study results and limitations: Sequencing from cDNA could over-represent high-TCR-expressing cells.

Trimming cost V 7 bases and J 1 base, with 10 bases left between them. Germline values: CDR1 SNHLY, CDR2 FYNNEI. The CDR3 sequence is 13 residues long. Investigators reverse transcribed all isolated RNA, so they sequenced expressed TCRB transcripts. Profiling relied on immunoSEQ multiplex PCR, and the TCRdb table lists in-frame clones only, not all of them. Here the sample spans about 350,000 clones, about 18% being singletons. This clone appeared once. No antigen is known for it. The J gene is TRBJ2-5, the V gene TRBV2, with a possible D match to TRBD1 (6 bases). This receptor was taken from a woman aged 18-29 years in good health. Sequences were obtained from naive CD4+ T cells from blood. The CDR3 region has the DNA TGTGCCAGCACTATGGACAGCCAAGAGACCCAGTACTTC. As protein: CASTMDSQETQYF.